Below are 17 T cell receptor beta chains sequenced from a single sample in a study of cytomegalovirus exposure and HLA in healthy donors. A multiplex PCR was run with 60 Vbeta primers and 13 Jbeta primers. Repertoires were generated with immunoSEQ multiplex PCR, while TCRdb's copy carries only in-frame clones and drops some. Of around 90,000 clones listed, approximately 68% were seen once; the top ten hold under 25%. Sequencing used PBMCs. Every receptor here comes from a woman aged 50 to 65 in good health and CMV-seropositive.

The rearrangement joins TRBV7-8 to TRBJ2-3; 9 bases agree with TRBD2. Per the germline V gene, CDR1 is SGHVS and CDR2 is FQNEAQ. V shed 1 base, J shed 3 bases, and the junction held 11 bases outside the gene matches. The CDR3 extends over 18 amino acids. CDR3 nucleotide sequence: TGTGCCAGCAGCTTAGGAGCGGGGGGCGGAGTGGGAACAGATACGCAGTATTTT. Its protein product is CASSLGAGGGVGTDTQYF.

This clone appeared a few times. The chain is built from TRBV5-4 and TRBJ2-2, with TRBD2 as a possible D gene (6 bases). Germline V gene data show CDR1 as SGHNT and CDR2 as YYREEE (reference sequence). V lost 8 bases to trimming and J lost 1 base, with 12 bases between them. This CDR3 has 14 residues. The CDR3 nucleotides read TGTGCCAGTTTGGACGGGGGGAACACCGGGGAGCTGTTTTTT. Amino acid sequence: CASLDGGNTGELFF.

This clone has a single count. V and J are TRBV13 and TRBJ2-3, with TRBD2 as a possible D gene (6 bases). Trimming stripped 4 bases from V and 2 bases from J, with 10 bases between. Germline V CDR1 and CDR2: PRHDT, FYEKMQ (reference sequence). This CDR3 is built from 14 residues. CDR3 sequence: CASSSSETTDTQYF. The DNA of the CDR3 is TGTGCCAGCAGCTCTAGCGAAACCACAGATACGCAGTATTTT.

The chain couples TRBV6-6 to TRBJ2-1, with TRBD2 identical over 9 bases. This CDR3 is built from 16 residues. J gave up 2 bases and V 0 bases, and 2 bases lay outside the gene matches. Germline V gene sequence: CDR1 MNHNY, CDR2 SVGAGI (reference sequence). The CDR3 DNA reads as TGTGCCAGCAGTTACTCAGCGGGGGGCACCTACAATGAGCAGTTCTTC. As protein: CASSYSAGGTYNEQFF.

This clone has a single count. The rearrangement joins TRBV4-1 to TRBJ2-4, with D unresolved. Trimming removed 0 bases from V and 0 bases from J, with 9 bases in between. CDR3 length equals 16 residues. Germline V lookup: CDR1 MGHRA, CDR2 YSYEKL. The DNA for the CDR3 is TGCGCCAGCAGCCAAGACCGGGTCATAGCCAAAAACATTCAGTACTTC. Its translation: CASSQDRVIAKNIQYF.

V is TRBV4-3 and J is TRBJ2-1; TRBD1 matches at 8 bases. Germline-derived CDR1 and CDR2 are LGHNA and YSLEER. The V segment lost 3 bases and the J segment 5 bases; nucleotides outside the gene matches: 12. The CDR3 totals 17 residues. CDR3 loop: CASSQPNLDREDNEQFF. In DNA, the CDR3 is TGCGCCAGCAGCCAGCCCAACCTGGACAGGGAGGACAATGAGCAGTTCTTC.

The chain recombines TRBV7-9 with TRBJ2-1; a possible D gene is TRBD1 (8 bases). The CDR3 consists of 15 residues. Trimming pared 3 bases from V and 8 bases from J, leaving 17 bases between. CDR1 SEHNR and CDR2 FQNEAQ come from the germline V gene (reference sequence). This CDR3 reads CASSLRTQGGDEQFF. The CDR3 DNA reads TGTGCCAGCAGCTTGAGGACACAGGGGGGGGATGAGCAGTTCTTC.

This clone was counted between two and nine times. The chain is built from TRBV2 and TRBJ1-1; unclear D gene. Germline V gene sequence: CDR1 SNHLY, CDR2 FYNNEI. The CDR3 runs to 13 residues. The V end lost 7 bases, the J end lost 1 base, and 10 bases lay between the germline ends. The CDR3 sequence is CASMMEGNTEAFF. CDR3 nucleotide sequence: TGTGCCAGCATGATGGAGGGGAACACTGAAGCTTTCTTT.

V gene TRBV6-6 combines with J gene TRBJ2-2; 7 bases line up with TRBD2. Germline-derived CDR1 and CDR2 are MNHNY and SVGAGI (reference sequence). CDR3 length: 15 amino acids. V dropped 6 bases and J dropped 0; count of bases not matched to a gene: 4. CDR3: CASSPGRANTGELFF. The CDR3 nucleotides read TGTGCCAGCAGCCCAGGGAGGGCGAACACCGGGGAGCTGTTTTTT.

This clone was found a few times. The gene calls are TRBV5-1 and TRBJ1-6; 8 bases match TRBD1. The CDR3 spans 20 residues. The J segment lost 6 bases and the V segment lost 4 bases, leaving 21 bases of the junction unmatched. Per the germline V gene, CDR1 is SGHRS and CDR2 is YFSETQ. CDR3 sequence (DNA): TGCGCCAGCAGCCCAGAGGGGCCAGGGGGCGCGATCCTCAGTAATTCACCCCTCCACTTT. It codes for CASSPEGPGGAILSNSPLHF.

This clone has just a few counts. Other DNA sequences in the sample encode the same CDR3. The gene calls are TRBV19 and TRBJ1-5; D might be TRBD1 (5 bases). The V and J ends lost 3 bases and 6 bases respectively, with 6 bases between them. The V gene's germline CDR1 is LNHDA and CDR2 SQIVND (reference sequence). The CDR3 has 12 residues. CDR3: CASSIGGQPQHF. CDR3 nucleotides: TGTGCCAGTAGTATCGGGGGTCAGCCCCAGCATTTT.

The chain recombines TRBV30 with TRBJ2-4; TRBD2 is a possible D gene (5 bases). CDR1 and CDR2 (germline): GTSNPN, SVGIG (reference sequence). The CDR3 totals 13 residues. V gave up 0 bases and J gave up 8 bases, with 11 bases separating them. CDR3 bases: TGTGCCTGGAGTGTAAGGCGGGCGGACATTCAGTACTTC. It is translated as CAWSVRRADIQYF. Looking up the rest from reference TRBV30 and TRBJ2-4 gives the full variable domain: SQTIHQWPATLVQPVGSPLSLECTVEGTSNPNLYWYRQAAGRGLQLLFYSVGIGQISSEVPQNLSASRPQDRQFILSSKKLLLSDSGFYLCAWSVRRADIQYFGAGTRLSVL.

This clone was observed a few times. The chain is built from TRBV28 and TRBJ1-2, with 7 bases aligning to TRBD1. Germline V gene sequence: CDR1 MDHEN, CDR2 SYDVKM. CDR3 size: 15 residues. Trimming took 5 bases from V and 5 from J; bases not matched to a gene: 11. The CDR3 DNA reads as TGTGCCAGCAGTACCGGACAGGAGATGACTTATGGCTACACCTTC. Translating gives CASSTGQEMTYGYTF.

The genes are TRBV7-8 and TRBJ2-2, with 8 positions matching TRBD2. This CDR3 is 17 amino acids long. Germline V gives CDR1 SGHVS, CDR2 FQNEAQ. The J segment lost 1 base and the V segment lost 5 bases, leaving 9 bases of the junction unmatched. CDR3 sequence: CASSPRGGSMNTGELFF. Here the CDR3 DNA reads TGTGCCAGCAGCCCTCGGGGGGGCTCGATGAACACCGGGGAGCTGTTTTTT.

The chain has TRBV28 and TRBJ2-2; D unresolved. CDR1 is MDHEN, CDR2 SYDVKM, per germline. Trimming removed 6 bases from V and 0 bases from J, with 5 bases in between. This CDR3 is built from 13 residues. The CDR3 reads CASSPANTGELFF. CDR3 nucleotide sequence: TGTGCCAGCAGCCCCGCGAACACCGGGGAGCTGTTTTTT.

The CDR3 sequence is CASSIGGQGIYNEQFF. The CDR3 DNA is TGTGCCAGTAGTATTGGGGGACAGGGAATCTACAATGAGCAGTTCTTC. The chain uses TRBV19 and TRBJ2-1; 9 nucleotides match TRBD1. The trim removed 3 bases at V and 3 bases at J, leaving 6 bases unmatched. The CDR3 has 16 residues. The germline CDR1 and CDR2 sequences are LNHDA and SQIVND (reference sequence). Filled out from reference TRBV19 and TRBJ2-1, the complete variable domain reads DGGITQSPKYLFRKEGQNVTLSCEQNLNHDAMYWYRQDPGQGLRLIYYSQIVNDFQKGDIAEGYSVSREKKESFPLTVTSAQKNPTAFYLCASSIGGQGIYNEQFFGPGTRLTVL.

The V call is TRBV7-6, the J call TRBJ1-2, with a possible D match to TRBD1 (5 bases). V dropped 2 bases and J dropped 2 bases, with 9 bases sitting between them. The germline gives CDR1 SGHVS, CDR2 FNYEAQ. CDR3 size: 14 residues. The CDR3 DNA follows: TGTGCCAGCAGCTTAAACAGGCGAAACTATGGCTACACCTTC. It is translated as CASSLNRRNYGYTF.